This TCR beta chain was captured by sequencing in a study of blood T cell repertoires in COVID-19. Study summary: The origin of the acute and convalescent COVID-19 samples was the United States, Italy and Spain. Sample material is recorded as cDNA or gDNA derived from T cells, B-cell-depleted T cells, or PBMCs.

Seattle's cohort entered during active infection and was followed longitudinally. There are 15 residues in the CDR3. The V gene end was trimmed by 5 bases and the J gene end by 4 bases; junction bases not matched to a gene: 6. Germline CDR1 MNHEY, CDR2 SMNVEV (reference sequence). Authors' methods: Estimated nucleated cell counts came from reference gene primer amplification. Some clones are missing from TCRdb's copy, which holds only in-frame ones; the method was immunoSEQ multiplex PCR. The V and J calls and clone size were taken over from that table, and D and trimming were inferred from the DNA. Of roughly 500,000 clones in the sample, about 91% were seen once.

The TCR was taken from a man aged 18 to 29 with COVID-19, enrolled during active disease. The specimen was peripheral blood. The chain uses TRBV27 and TRBJ1-1; 11 bases line up with TRBD1. CDR3 DNA: TGTGCCAGCAGTCCCCCCGGGACAGGGGGCACTGAAGCTTTCTTT. This sequence encodes CASSPPGTGGTEAFF.